These T cell receptor beta chains were read from a single sample in a study of blood T cell repertoires in COVID-19. Using immunoSEQ multiplex PCR, the repertoire was profiled, and TCRdb retains in-frame clones only, with some absent. The sample lists around 220,000 clones, less than 85% occurring once. The sample consisted of peripheral blood. These receptor sequences come from a woman at least 80 years old with active or convalescent COVID-19. The CDR3 runs from the conserved cysteine through the conserved F or W. Where a row states a size, it is once, few, many or the class of an expanded clone; other rows omit it.

V,J,size,CDR3
TRBV2,TRBJ1-1,NA,CASSEAGQGGFAFF
TRBV19,TRBJ1-2,NA,CASSTLGYGYTF
TRBV7-2,TRBJ1-2,NA,CASSPPGAVYGYTF
TRBV28,TRBJ2-1,NA,CASASGSGPYNEQFF
TRBV28,TRBJ1-4,NA,CASSSSGFGMSNEKLFF
TRBV24-1,TRBJ2-3,once,CATSVPNTDTQYF
TRBV30,TRBJ1-2,few,CAWSTGKGYGYTF
TRBV2,TRBJ2-3,NA,CASSELAGGTDTQYF
TRBV2,TRBJ1-2,NA,CASGRTGYGYTF
TRBV6-5,TRBJ1-6,NA,CASSRGLPPLHF
TRBV3-1/TRBV3-2,TRBJ1-3,NA,CASSQDTRSSGNTIYF
TRBV19,TRBJ2-7,few,CASSLAGGSSYEQYF
TRBV7-9,TRBJ1-1,NA,CASLVGGMTEAFF
TRBV18,TRBJ1-1,NA,CASSLRQGAGTEAFF
TRBV27,TRBJ2-5,NA,CASSQGAAETQYF
TRBV20-1,TRBJ1-4,NA,CSGLFREKLFF
TRBV12-3/TRBV12-4,TRBJ1-1,NA,CASSRTGDAFF
TRBV6-5,TRBJ1-1,NA,CASSLTGSTVEAFF
TRBV6-1,TRBJ1-2,NA,CASSDGVYGYTF
TRBV11-2,TRBJ1-2,NA,CASSSLRPYGYTF
TRBV5-8,TRBJ1-2,NA,CASSLSGGLNGYTF
TRBV10-1,TRBJ2-2,NA,CASSESIQRGGRGELFF
TRBV27,TRBJ2-5,NA,CASRPLLPSRETQYF
TRBV27,TRBJ2-5,NA,CASSLGTGPYQETQYF
TRBV7-2,TRBJ1-6,NA,CASSLNRDYNSPLHF
TRBV11-2,TRBJ2-1,NA,CASSTLAGTYNEQFF
TRBV28,TRBJ1-2,NA,CASSSGGGVGYGYTF
TRBV6-5,TRBJ1-6,few,CASNRVVNSPLHF
TRBV24-1,TRBJ2-3,NA,CATSDPRGAGDTQYF
TRBV12-3/TRBV12-4,TRBJ2-1,NA,CASGLAGGNEQFF
TRBV24-1,TRBJ2-2,NA,CATSDPREGLNTGELFF
TRBV2,TRBJ1-3,NA,CASSAGVGGNTIYF
TRBV28,TRBJ1-5,NA,CASSEPGGVNQPQHF
TRBV5-6,TRBJ1-2,NA,CASSLLRDSYGYTF
TRBV6-1,TRBJ1-1,NA,CASSEAQGLEAFF
TRBV27,TRBJ1-2,NA,CASSSGTGSYGYTF
TRBV15,TRBJ1-5,few,CATSSNRNQPQHF
TRBV6-4,TRBJ2-3,NA,CASSDRPGRSTDTQYF
TRBV30,TRBJ1-4,NA,CAWSGNEKLFF
TRBV4-1,TRBJ2-5,few,CASSQVRDRGRGTQYF
TRBV7-7,TRBJ2-3,NA,CASSPGGSTDTQYF
TRBV10-3,TRBJ2-2,once,CAISTMGQRDTGELFF
TRBV5-8,TRBJ1-6,NA,CASTRTAVLPLHF
TRBV7-8,TRBJ1-6,NA,CASSLDKGRNSPLHF
TRBV5-1,TRBJ1-5,NA,CASSLVAYSNQPQHF
TRBV30,TRBJ1-6,NA,CAWSTHGTGGISPLHF
TRBV21-1,TRBJ2-3,NA,CASSISDRDRVADTQYF
TRBV7-7,TRBJ2-3,NA,CASSLAGGPTDTQYF
TRBV27,TRBJ2-5,NA,CASSLSLAGGPVGETQYF
TRBV19,TRBJ2-7,NA,CASRETGVFEQYF
TRBV27,TRBJ2-5,NA,CASSPGGLGETQYF
TRBV29-1,TRBJ1-2,NA,CSVETGESSNGYTF
TRBV18,TRBJ1-2,NA,CASSPRDRVEGGYTF
TRBV3-1/TRBV3-2,TRBJ2-1,once,CASSQSGLTSGDNEQFF
TRBV18,TRBJ2-2,NA,CASSPIGDSTGELFF
TRBV9,TRBJ1-5,few,CASSLGQGNQPQHF
TRBV4-2,TRBJ2-5,NA,CASSQTSGGPPQETQYF
TRBV6-5,TRBJ1-1,NA,CASSYSMGGRNEAFF
TRBV30,TRBJ2-2,NA,CAWRGQGSSNTGELFF
TRBV10-2,TRBJ1-1,NA,CASRGRQGMNTEAFF